This entry lists 29 T cell receptor beta chains sequenced from one sample in a study of blood T cells in healthy people across ages. Together with a sample-barcoded 5' primer, a J-beta primer mix was included in a second PCR lasting about 6 to 11 cycles. One entry per CDR3 protein, called by TCRdb with MiXCR from the 5' RACE reads. The sample shows about 630,000 distinct CDR3 sequences, roughly 21% of them seen only once. Sequenced material: blood. All receptors come from a man between 65 and 79 years old in good health.

Only a few counts were recorded for this clonotype. V and J are TRBV7-2 and TRBJ2-7, with D possibly being TRBD2 (5 bases). Matching the DNA end better, TRBJ2-5 makes the J call doubtful. The CDR3 extends over 16 amino acids. Per the germline V gene, CDR1 is SGHTA and CDR2 is FQGNSA. The CDR3 nucleotides are TGTGCCAGCAGCTTATTTGCCGAGCCGGGGATGGAGACCCAGTACTTC. This codes for CASSLFAEPGMETQYF.

This rearrangement joins TRBV2 to TRBJ1-1, with D perhaps matching TRBD1 (5 bases). V was clipped by 0 bases and J by 5 bases, with 16 bases between them. The CDR3 is made up of 16 amino acids. CDR1 and CDR2 from the germline V gene are SNHLY and FYNNEI. CDR3 sequence reads: CASSEAPGGIKTEAFF. CDR3 nucleotides: TGTGCCAGCAGTGAAGCGCCGGGGGGAATTAAAACTGAAGCTTTCTTT.

The chain joins TRBV25-1 to TRBJ2-5; 7 nucleotides align to TRBD2. V trimming: 1 base; J trimming: 1 base; junction bases outside the gene matches: 9. Per germline, CDR1 MGHDK and CDR2 SYGVNS. The CDR3 consists of 17 residues. CDR3 protein: CASSEFPPSGPQETQYF. The DNA of the CDR3 is TGTGCCAGCAGTGAATTTCCCCCTAGCGGCCCCCAAGAGACCCAGTACTTC.

The chain is built from TRBV28 and TRBJ2-3, with D possibly being TRBD1 (7 bases). V dropped 5 bases and J dropped 2 bases, with 14 bases sitting between them. The CDR3 has 15 amino acids. CDR1 is MDHEN and CDR2 is SYDVKM in the germline V gene. CDR3 DNA: TGTGCCAGCAGTCGGGCGGGACAGATCACAGATACGCAGTATTTT. Translated: CASSRAGQITDTQYF.

The chain joins TRBV19 to TRBJ2-1; D gene uncertain. The V gene's germline CDR1 is LNHDA and CDR2 SQIVND (reference sequence). The CDR3 spans 15 residues. Between the trimmed V and J ends, which lost 1 base and 4 bases, there was a span of 11 bases. The CDR3 region is CASSIVSNKYNEQFF. The DNA for the CDR3 is TGTGCCAGTAGTATAGTCTCCAATAAATACAATGAGCAGTTCTTC.

The chain joins TRBV5-1 to TRBJ2-7, with TRBD1 matching 9 bases. The CDR3 is made up of 17 amino acids. J gave up 1 base and V 4 bases, and 12 bases lay outside the gene matches. The V gene's germline CDR1 is SGHRS and CDR2 YFSETQ. This chain's CDR3 is CASSSRSAGQGSYEQYF. In nucleotides, the CDR3 is TGCGCCAGCAGCAGCAGATCGGCGGGACAGGGTTCCTACGAGCAGTACTTC.

V gene TRBV9 combines with J gene TRBJ1-1; 8 nucleotides agree with TRBD1. The germline V gene has CDR1 SGDLS and CDR2 YYNGEE. J lost 2 bases, V lost 3 bases, and 9 bases had no gene match. CDR3 length equals 16 residues. Written as DNA, the CDR3 is TGTGCCAGCAGCGCCAGCCCCGGACAGGGAAACACTGAAGCTTTCTTT. It is translated as CASSASPGQGNTEAFF.

This clonotype was seen a handful of times. The gene calls are TRBV6-6 and TRBJ2-5; 7 nucleotides agree with TRBD2. The J call could be wrong; TRBJ2-1 is a better fit for the DNA end. The CDR3 extends over 13 amino acids. Looked up from germline, CDR1 is MNHNY and CDR2 is SVGAGI (reference sequence). DNA for the CDR3: TGTGCCAGCGACACCGGGACTGGGAGGGTGCAGTTCTTC. Its translation is CASDTGTGRVQFF.

The chain is built from TRBV27 and TRBJ2-3; 11 positions agree with TRBD2. V lost 0 bases, J lost 2 bases, and 7 bases stayed unmatched. The CDR3 totals 18 residues. The V gene's germline CDR1 is MNHEY and CDR2 SMNVEV (reference sequence). Written as DNA, the CDR3 is TGTGCCAGCAGTTTATCCCTATCGACTAGCGGGAACACAGATACGCAGTATTTT. It codes for CASSLSLSTSGNTDTQYF.

There are a few counts of this clonotype. This chain joins TRBV7-6 and TRBJ1-2, with D tentatively TRBD1 (6 bases). CDR1 SGHVS and CDR2 FNYEAQ come from the germline V gene. CDR3 length equals 14 residues. V was pared by 5 bases and J by 6 bases, with 16 bases between. Here the CDR3 reads CASSPWVQGNGYTF. CDR3 DNA: TGTGCCAGCAGCCCCTGGGTACAGGGTAATGGCTACACCTTC.

V is TRBV19 and J is TRBJ2-1; 8 bases line up with TRBD1. The CDR3 is made up of 13 amino acids. The trim removed 4 bases at V and 16 bases at J, leaving 12 bases unmatched. Per the germline V gene, CDR1 is LNHDA and CDR2 is SQIVND (reference sequence). CDR3 nucleotide sequence: TGTGCCAGTAGTACGGGGGAGCAGGGGGCGCGATTCTTC. Translating it yields CASSTGEQGARFF. The full variable domain, its missing parts supplied by reference TRBV19 and TRBJ2-1, is DGGITQSPKYLFRKEGQNVTLSCEQNLNHDAMYWYRQDPGQGLRLIYYSQIVNDFQKGDIAEGYSVSREKKESFPLTVTSAQKNPTAFYLCASSTGEQGARFFGPGTRLTVL.

This clonotype was found many times. The rearrangement uses TRBV29-1 and TRBJ2-3, with D hard to call. CDR3 length equals 12 residues. Trimming took 5 bases from V and 3 from J, leaving 9 bases between them. Germline CDR1 is SQVTM and CDR2 is ANQGSEA. The CDR3 here is CSVQDGTDTQYF. CDR3 bases: TGCAGCGTTCAGGACGGGACAGATACGCAGTATTTT.

This clonotype was counted between two and nine times. The junction and the germline gene differ at one end; a read error may be behind it. This chain uses TRBV2 with TRBJ2-1; D gene ambiguous. Per the germline V gene, CDR1 is SNHLY and CDR2 is FYNNEI. The CDR3 length is 11 residues. The CDR3 DNA reads TGTGCCAGCAGTGAAGGGATTATGCGAGTCTTC. It is translated as CASSEGIMRVF.

This clonotype was seen only a few times. The chain is built from TRBV3-1 and TRBJ1-6; no firm D call. The germline V and J ends were trimmed by 4 bases and 7 bases, with 14 bases remaining between them. The CDR3 is 15 amino acids. CDR1 LGHDT and CDR2 YNNKEL come from the germline V gene (reference sequence). The chain's CDR3 is CASSLFREGNSPLHF. CDR3 nucleotide sequence: TGTGCCAGCAGCCTCTTCCGGGAAGGAAATTCACCCCTCCACTTT.

The gene calls are TRBV7-9 and TRBJ2-5; D might be TRBD2 (6 bases). TRBJ2-1 explains the end of the DNA better; the J call may be wrong. The CDR3 has 15 residues. CDR1 is SEHNR and CDR2 is FQNEAQ in the germline V gene (reference sequence). The CDR3 sequence is CASSQRGRDSNEQFF. Written as DNA, the CDR3 is TGTGCCAGCAGCCAAAGGGGCCGGGACTCCAATGAGCAGTTCTTC.

This clonotype was counted between two and nine times. The chain recombines TRBV7-3 with TRBJ2-7; 8 bases agree with TRBD1. The J call may be faulty, since TRBJ2-1 better matches the DNA end. The germline gives CDR1 SGHTA, CDR2 FQGTGA. The length of the CDR3 is 13 residues. In DNA, the CDR3 is TGTGCCAGCAGCGCGTCCGACAGGGGCGAGCAGTTCTTC. It specifies CASSASDRGEQFF.

This clonotype has more than one count but fewer than ten. The chain recombines TRBV12-3 or TRBV12-4 with TRBJ2-7, with 10 bases matching TRBD2. J was trimmed by 6 bases and V by 6 bases; bases with no gene match: 5. The CDR3 extends over 13 amino acids. CDR3 DNA: TGTGCCAGCAGCCTGGGACTAGCGCTCGAGCAGTACTTC. This codes for CASSLGLALEQYF.

The chain carries TRBV20-1 and TRBJ2-1, with 11 bases lining up with TRBD2. V was pared by 3 bases and J by 2 bases, with 9 bases of the junction left unmatched. Germline V gene data show CDR1 as DFQATT and CDR2 as SNEGSKA (reference sequence). The CDR3 spans 17 residues. The CDR3 is CSASGLAGGYTYNEQFF. CDR3 DNA: TGCAGTGCTAGTGGCCTAGCGGGAGGATACACCTACAATGAGCAGTTCTTC.

This clonotype has only a few counts. The chain is built from TRBV12-3 or TRBV12-4 and TRBJ2-1; 8 bases are a match to TRBD2. V shed 5 bases and J 3 bases; nucleotides not matched to a gene: 6. The CDR3 consists of 15 residues. For the CDR3, the DNA is TGTGCCAGCAGTCTAACTAGCGGAGACTACAATGAGCAGTTCTTC. Protein sequence: CASSLTSGDYNEQFF.

This clonotype showed up just a few times. The rearrangement links TRBV20-1 to TRBJ1-4; a weak D match, TRBD1 (6 bases). The germline gives CDR1 DFQATT, CDR2 SNEGSKA (reference sequence). The V gene lost 3 bases and the J gene lost 6 bases, with 11 bases spanning the gap. The CDR3 runs 13 residues. CDR3 nucleotides: TGCAGTGCTAGGGCCAGGGGATATGAAAAACTGTTTTTT. Translation gives CSARARGYEKLFF.

Turning to this clonotype: A read error is possible here, since a much larger clone lies one base away. The V gene is TRBV30, the J gene TRBJ2-5; perhaps TRBD2 as D (5 bases). The CDR3 consists of 12 residues. Germline V gives CDR1 GTSNPN, CDR2 SVGIG (reference sequence). The CDR3 DNA is TGTGCCAGCAGACTACACCAAGAGACCCGGTACTTC. Its protein product is CASRLHQETRYF.

The rearrangement joins TRBV27 to TRBJ1-5; no clear D gene. Germline-derived CDR1 and CDR2 are MNHEY and SMNVEV (reference sequence). CDR3 length: 16 residues. V lost 7 bases and J 1 base, leaving 17 bases between the germline ends. The CDR3 DNA sequence: TGTGCCAGCAAGAGTTCTCCCCGGGCGAGCAATCAGCCCCAGCATTTT. It specifies CASKSSPRASNQPQHF.

V and J are TRBV20-1 and TRBJ2-5; 13 bases match TRBD2. The J call is in doubt because the DNA end fits TRBJ2-1 better. The germline V gene has CDR1 DFQATT and CDR2 SNEGSKA (reference sequence). CDR3 length: 16 amino acids. The CDR3 DNA reads as TGCAGTGCTATGCCCTCCGGGACTAGCGGGGACAATGAGCAGTTCTTC. Translated: CSAMPSGTSGDNEQFF.

This clonotype has only a few counts. The genes are TRBV12-3 or TRBV12-4 and TRBJ2-5; 7 positions match TRBD2. The better agreement between TRBJ2-7 and the DNA end casts doubt on the J call. The CDR3 runs 15 residues. The CDR3 is CASSLEGGSLYEQYF. The DNA for the CDR3 is TGTGCCAGCAGTTTAGAAGGCGGGAGCCTCTACGAGCAGTACTTC.

The rearrangement uses TRBV4-3 and TRBJ2-1; D gene unclear. CDR3 length: 13 residues. Trimming took off 1 base at V and 3 bases at J, with 4 bases between the two ends. CDR1 is LGHNA and CDR2 is YSLEER in the germline V gene. CDR3 sequence (DNA): TGCGCCAGCAGCCAAGTCTTCTACAATGAGCAGTTCTTC. Residues: CASSQVFYNEQFF.

This chain joins TRBV5-1 and TRBJ1-1; TRBD1 matches 8 bases. The CDR3 is 16 amino acids. V dropped 4 bases and J dropped 0; count of bases not matched to a gene: 8. The germline V gene encodes CDR1 SGHRS and CDR2 YFSETQ. This chain's CDR3 is CASSITTGGLNTEAFF. The CDR3 DNA sequence: TGCGCCAGCAGCATAACCACAGGGGGATTGAACACTGAAGCTTTCTTT.

This clonotype has more than one count but fewer than ten. The chain combines TRBV20-1 with TRBJ2-1; D gene ambiguous. V was pared by 4 bases and J by 0 bases, with 7 bases between. CDR1 and CDR2 from the germline V gene are DFQATT and SNEGSKA (reference sequence). This CDR3 region has 13 residues. CDR3 residues: CSAKSSSYNEQFF. CDR3 DNA sequence: TGCAGTGCTAAATCTAGCTCCTACAATGAGCAGTTCTTC.

This chain joins TRBV28 and TRBJ1-1, with D possibly TRBD1 on 6 matching bases. The CDR3 extends over 13 amino acids. Trimming took off 6 bases at V and 6 bases at J, with 14 bases between the two ends. Germline values: CDR1 MDHEN, CDR2 SYDVKM. This CDR3 reads CASRTGGRAEAFF. CDR3 in DNA: TGTGCCAGCAGGACGGGGGGCAGAGCTGAAGCTTTCTTT.

In this sample, this clonotype turned up many times. V is TRBV29-1 and J is TRBJ2-3; no clear D gene. Germline loops: CDR1 SQVTM, CDR2 ANQGSEA. This CDR3 comprises 11 residues. The ends were cut back, 3 bases at V and 2 bases at J, with 3 bases in the middle. CDR3 DNA sequence: TGCAGCGTTGAGTACACAGATACGCAGTATTTT. It translates to CSVEYTDTQYF.